Listed below are T cell receptor beta chains from one sample, sequenced in a study of blood T cell repertoires in COVID-19. Only in-frame clones appear in the TCRdb table, and some are missing; sequencing was by immunoSEQ multiplex PCR. The sample has about 120,000 clones; about four fifths are singletons. Material for sequencing was peripheral blood. Receptor source: a man between 60 and 75 years old with acute or convalescent COVID-19. Each CDR3 is given with its conserved first and last residue. The D gene is left open where the match is weak. Clone size, where shown, is once, few, many, or a class for clones that have expanded.

d_call: TRBD2; j_call: TRBJ2-7; clone_size: NA; v_call: TRBV6-5; cdr3_nt: TGTGCCAGCAGTTCTTTCGGGACTAGCGGGGCCCTCGAGCAGTACTTC; cdr3_aa: CASSSFGTSGALEQYF
d_call: NA; j_call: TRBJ1-5; clone_size: once; v_call: TRBV24-1; cdr3_nt: TGTGCCACCAGTGAGGCAGGGTCCGGCAATCAGCCCCAGCATTTT; cdr3_aa: CATSEAGSGNQPQHF
d_call: NA; j_call: TRBJ1-5; clone_size: NA; v_call: TRBV2; cdr3_nt: TGTGCCAGCAGTGGACAGGCGGGTCAGCCCCAGCATTTT; cdr3_aa: CASSGQAGQPQHF
d_call: TRBD2; j_call: TRBJ2-5; clone_size: NA; v_call: TRBV11-2; cdr3_nt: TGTGCCAGCAGCCAAGAAGTCACTAGCGGGAGTGAGACCCAGTACTTC; cdr3_aa: CASSQEVTSGSETQYF
d_call: TRBD1; j_call: TRBJ1-6; clone_size: NA; v_call: TRBV4-1; cdr3_nt: TGCGCCAGCACCCTAGACAGGGCCAATTCACCCCTCCACTTT; cdr3_aa: CASTLDRANSPLHF
d_call: TRBD2; j_call: TRBJ2-5; clone_size: NA; v_call: TRBV6-5; cdr3_nt: TGTGCCAGCAGCCTGACTAGCGGGCGGGAAGAGACCCAGTACTTC; cdr3_aa: CASSLTSGREETQYF
d_call: TRBD1; j_call: TRBJ2-3; clone_size: NA; v_call: TRBV27; cdr3_nt: TGTGCCAGCAGTTTTTTCAGGGGGCCTTGGGCGGAAAGAAGCACAGATACGCAGTATTTT; cdr3_aa: CASSFFRGPWAERSTDTQYF
d_call: TRBD1; j_call: TRBJ1-2; clone_size: NA; v_call: TRBV7-3; cdr3_nt: TGTGCCAGCAGCCAAAAAGGGACAGGGGACTATGGCTACACCTTC; cdr3_aa: CASSQKGTGDYGYTF
d_call: NA; j_call: TRBJ2-4; clone_size: NA; v_call: TRBV5-1; cdr3_nt: TGCGCCAGCAGCTTGGGGCTCGCAGGGGCCAAAAACATTCAGTACTTC; cdr3_aa: CASSLGLAGAKNIQYF
d_call: TRBD1; j_call: TRBJ2-2; clone_size: NA; v_call: TRBV10-1; cdr3_nt: TGCGCCAGCAGTGCGGGACAGGGGACCACCGGGGAGCTGTTTTTT; cdr3_aa: CASSAGQGTTGELFF